The clone carrying this T cell receptor beta chain was recorded many times. Its antigen is unknown. The CDR3 covers 17 residues. Germline CDR1 is MDHEN and CDR2 is SYDVKM. V lost 2 bases to trimming and J lost 0 bases, with 14 bases between them. The data derive from a study of T cell repertoires in cytomegalovirus infection. On the study more broadly: Public TCR beta signatures marked donors with CMV infection and the matching HLA.

Notes on the study in general: CMV-specific TCR beta clonotypes restricted by HLA-C were the ones dominating the ex vivo response.

TCRdb reprocessed the reads with MiXCR, giving one entry per CDR3 protein. The sample lists around 550,000 distinct CDR3 sequences; around 27% were seen once. This chain links TRBV28 with TRBJ2-4, with D perhaps matching TRBD2 (6 bases). The sequencing input was PBMCs. The receptor's source is a human donor in good health (CMV status not recorded). Some clones in this sample may be carry-over from other donors' samples. CDR3 coding DNA: TGTGCCAGCAGTTTACGTAGCGGATACCTAGCCAAAAACATTCAGTACTTC. Protein product: CASSLRSGYLAKNIQYF. The full variable domain, with the rest looked up from reference TRBV28 and TRBJ2-4, is DVKVTQSSRYLVKRTGEKVFLECVQDMDHENMFWYRQDPGLGLRLIYFSYDVKMKEKGDIPEGYSVSREKKERFSLILESASTNQTSMYLCASSLRSGYLAKNIQYFGAGTRLSVL.